This T cell receptor (beta chain) appears in the sequencing data of a study of shared clonotypes between healthy human individuals. About the study: Per-donor plates numbered three CD4 naive, three CD4 memory, two CD8 naive and one CD8 memory. The study, taken as a whole, reports: Represented diversity (both genetic and exposure-history) was limited by the small number of donors. Researchers found naive subsets generally carried larger estimated richness than memory subsets.

Remarks on this clone: The antigen is not known.

In the original analysis: There were no quality scores in the junction-only immunoSEQ sequences, so filtering differed. Some clones are missing from TCRdb's copy, which holds only in-frame ones; the method was immunoSEQ multiplex PCR. The V and J calls and clone size are taken from that table; D and trimming were inferred from the DNA. This table holds approximately 530,000 clones, 90% to 96% found once. Sequencing used naive CD4+ T cells sorted from blood. Regarding subset: CD45RA+ positively selected. The receptor was isolated from a woman under 40 in good health.

The CDR3 nucleotides read TGTGCCAGCAGTGAATATTCCTTGGTCCCAGATACGCAGTATTTT. Its translation is CASSEYSLVPDTQYF. The J gene is TRBJ2-3, the V gene TRBV6-1; D is uncertain. CDR3 size: 15 residues. Germline-derived CDR1 and CDR2 are MNHNS and SASEGT. Trimming removed 2 bases from V and 4 bases from J, with 13 bases in between.